This is a list of T cell receptor beta chains from one sample in a study of CD8 T cells in Susac syndrome. TCRdb called the immunoSEQ multiplex PCR reads again in MiXCR, with one record for every CDR3 protein. The data contain some 200,000 distinct CDR3 sequences, 95% of them singletons. The source material was CD4+ T cells from PBMCs. The receptors derive from a human donor with multiple sclerosis. Both conserved end residues are trimmed from each CDR3.

V	J	CDR3
TRBV9	TRBJ2-1	ASSVSYTEQF
TRBV7-9	TRBJ2-7	ASSPSDRGYEQY
TRBV12-3/TRBV12-4	TRBJ1-5	ASSLRPNSNQPQH
TRBV2	TRBJ1-2	AAGGGQRNYGYT
TRBV3-1	TRBJ2-1	ASSLRGWEAATYNEQF
TRBV28	TRBJ2-2	ASSFEVGQLNTGELF
TRBV9	TRBJ1-1	ASSEGLASNTEAF
TRBV3-1	TRBJ1-2	ASSQEILQGAGYT
TRBV4-1	TRBJ2-1	ASSQENTGIYNEQF
TRBV27	TRBJ2-5	ASSYIAGGETQY